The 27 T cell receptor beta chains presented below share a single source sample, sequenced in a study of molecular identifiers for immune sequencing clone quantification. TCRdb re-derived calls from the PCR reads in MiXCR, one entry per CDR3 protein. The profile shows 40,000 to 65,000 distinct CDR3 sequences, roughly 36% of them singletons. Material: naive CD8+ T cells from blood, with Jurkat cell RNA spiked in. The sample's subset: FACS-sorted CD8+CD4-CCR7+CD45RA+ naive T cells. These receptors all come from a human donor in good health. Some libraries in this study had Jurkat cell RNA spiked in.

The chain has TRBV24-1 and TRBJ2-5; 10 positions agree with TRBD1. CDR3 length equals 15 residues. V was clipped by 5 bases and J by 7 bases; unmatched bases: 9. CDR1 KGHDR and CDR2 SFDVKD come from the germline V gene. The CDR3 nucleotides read TGTGCCACCAGTGCCCGGACAGGGGGTCTAGCGACCCAGTACTTC. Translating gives CATSARTGGLATQYF.

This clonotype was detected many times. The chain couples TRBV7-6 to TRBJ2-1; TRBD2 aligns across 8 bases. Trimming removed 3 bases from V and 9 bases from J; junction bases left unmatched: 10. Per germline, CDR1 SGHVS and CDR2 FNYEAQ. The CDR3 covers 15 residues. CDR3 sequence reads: CASSFWTSKLGEQFF. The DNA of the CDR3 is TGTGCCAGCAGCTTCTGGACTAGCAAGCTTGGTGAGCAGTTCTTC.

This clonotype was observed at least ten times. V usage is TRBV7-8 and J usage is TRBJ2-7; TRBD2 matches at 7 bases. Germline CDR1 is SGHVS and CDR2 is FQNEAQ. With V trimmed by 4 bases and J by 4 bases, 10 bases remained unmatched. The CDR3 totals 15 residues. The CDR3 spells CASSSTAGLWYEQYF. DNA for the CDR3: TGTGCCAGCAGCTCAACAGCGGGACTTTGGTACGAGCAGTACTTC.

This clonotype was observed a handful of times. The CDR3 region is CASSRQGYYEQYF. For the CDR3, the DNA is TGTGCCAGCAGCCGGCAGGGATACTACGAGCAGTACTTC. The chain combines TRBV6-6 with TRBJ2-7; TRBD1 might be the D (5 bases). CDR3 length: 13 residues. Germline CDR1 is MNHNY and CDR2 is SVGAGI (reference sequence). Deletions cut 6 bases from V and 3 bases from J, with 12 bases between.

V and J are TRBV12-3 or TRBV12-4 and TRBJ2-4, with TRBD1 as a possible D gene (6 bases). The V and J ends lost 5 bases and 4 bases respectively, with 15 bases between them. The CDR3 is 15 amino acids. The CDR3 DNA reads TGTGCCAGCAGTGGTTGGGACCAGGGGAAAAACATTCAGTACTTC. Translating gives CASSGWDQGKNIQYF.

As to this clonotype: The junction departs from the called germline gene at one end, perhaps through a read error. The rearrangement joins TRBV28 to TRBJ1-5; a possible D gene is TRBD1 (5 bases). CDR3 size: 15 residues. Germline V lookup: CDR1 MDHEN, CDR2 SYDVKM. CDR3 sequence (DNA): TGTGCCAGCAGACACCAATCAGGGAGCAATCAGCCCCAGCAATTT. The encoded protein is CASRHQSGSNQPQQF.

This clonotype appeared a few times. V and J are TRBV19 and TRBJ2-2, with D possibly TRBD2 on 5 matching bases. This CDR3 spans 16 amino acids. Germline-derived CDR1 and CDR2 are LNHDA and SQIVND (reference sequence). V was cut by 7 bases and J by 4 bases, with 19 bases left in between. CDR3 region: CASTLAGGRGTGELFF. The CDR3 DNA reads TGTGCCAGTACTCTCGCAGGAGGTCGGGGCACCGGGGAGCTGTTTTTT. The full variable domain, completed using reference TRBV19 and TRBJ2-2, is DGGITQSPKYLFRKEGQNVTLSCEQNLNHDAMYWYRQDPGQGLRLIYYSQIVNDFQKGDIAEGYSVSREKKESFPLTVTSAQKNPTAFYLCASTLAGGRGTGELFFGEGSRLTVL.

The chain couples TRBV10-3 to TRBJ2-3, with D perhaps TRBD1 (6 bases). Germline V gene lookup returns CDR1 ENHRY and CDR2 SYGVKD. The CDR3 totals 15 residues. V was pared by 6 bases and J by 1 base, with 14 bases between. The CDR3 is CAIRATGMGTDTQYF. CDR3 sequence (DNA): TGTGCCATCAGAGCTACAGGGATGGGCACAGATACGCAGTATTTT.

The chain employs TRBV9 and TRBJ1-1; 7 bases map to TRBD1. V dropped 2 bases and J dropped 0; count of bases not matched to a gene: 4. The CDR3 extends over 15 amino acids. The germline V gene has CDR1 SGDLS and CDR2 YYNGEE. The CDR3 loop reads CASSVITGVNTEAFF. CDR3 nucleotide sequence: TGTGCCAGCAGCGTCATTACAGGGGTGAACACTGAAGCTTTCTTT. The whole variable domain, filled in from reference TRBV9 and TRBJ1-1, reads DSGVTQTPKHLITATGQRVTLRCSPRSGDLSVYWYQQSLDQGLQFLIQYYNGEERAKGNILERFSAQQFPDLHSELNLSSLELGDSALYFCASSVITGVNTEAFFGQGTRLTVV.

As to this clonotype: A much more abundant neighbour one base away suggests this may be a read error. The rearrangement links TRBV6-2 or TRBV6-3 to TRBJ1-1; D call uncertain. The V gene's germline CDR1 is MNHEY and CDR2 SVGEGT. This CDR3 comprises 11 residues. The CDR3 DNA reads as TGTGCCAGCAATGGAAACACTGAAGCTTCCTTT. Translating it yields CASNGNTEASF.

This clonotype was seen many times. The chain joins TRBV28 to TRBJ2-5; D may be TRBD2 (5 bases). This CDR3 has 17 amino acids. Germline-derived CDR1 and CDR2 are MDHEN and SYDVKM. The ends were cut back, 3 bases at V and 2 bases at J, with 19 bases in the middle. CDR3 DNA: TGTGCCAGCAGTTTCCCCGACTATACAAGACCGCAAGAGACCCAGTACTTC. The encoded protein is CASSFPDYTRPQETQYF.

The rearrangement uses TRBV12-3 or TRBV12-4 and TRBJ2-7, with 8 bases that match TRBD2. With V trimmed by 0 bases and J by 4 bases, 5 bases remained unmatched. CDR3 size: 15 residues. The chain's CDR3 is CASSLADGRAYEQYF. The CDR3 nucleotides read TGTGCCAGCAGTTTAGCAGACGGGAGGGCATACGAGCAGTACTTC.

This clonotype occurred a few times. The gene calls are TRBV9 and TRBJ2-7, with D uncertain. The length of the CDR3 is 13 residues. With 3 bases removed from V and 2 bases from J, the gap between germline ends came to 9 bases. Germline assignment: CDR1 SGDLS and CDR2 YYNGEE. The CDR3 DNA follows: TGTGCCAGCAGCGCCGCTAGAGCCTACGAGCAGTACTTC. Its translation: CASSAARAYEQYF.

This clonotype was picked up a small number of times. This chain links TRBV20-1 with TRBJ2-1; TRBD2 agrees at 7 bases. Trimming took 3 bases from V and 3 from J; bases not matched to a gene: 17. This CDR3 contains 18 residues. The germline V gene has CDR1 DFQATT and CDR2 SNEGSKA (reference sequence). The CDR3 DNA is TGCAGTGCTAGTTTCGGTGCGGCGGGAGCCTTTATCTACAATGAGCAGTTCTTC. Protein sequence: CSASFGAAGAFIYNEQFF.

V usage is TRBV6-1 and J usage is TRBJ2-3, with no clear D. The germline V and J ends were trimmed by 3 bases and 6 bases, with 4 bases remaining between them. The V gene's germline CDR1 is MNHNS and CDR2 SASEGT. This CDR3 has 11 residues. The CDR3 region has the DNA TGTGCCAGCAGTGATTGGGATACGCAGTATTTT. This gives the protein CASSDWDTQYF.

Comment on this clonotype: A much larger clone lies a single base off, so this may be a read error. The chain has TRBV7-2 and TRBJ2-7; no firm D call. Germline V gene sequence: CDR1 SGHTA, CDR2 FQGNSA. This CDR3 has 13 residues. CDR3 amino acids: CASSLGSGYEQDF. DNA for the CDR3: TGTGCCAGCAGCTTAGGATCTGGATACGAGCAGGACTTC.

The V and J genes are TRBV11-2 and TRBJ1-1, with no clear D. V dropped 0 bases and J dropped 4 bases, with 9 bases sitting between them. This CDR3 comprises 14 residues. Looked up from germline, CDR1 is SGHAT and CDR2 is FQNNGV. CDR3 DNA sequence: TGTGCCAGCAGCTTAGACAGTAGAAGCACTGAAGCTTTCTTT. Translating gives CASSLDSRSTEAFF.

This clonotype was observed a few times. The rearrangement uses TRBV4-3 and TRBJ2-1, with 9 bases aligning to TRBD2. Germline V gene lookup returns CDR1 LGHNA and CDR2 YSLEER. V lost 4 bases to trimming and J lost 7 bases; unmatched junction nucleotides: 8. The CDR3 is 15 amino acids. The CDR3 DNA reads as TGCGCCAGCAGCCCGGGACTAGCTAGTCGGAATGAGCAGTTCTTC. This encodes CASSPGLASRNEQFF.

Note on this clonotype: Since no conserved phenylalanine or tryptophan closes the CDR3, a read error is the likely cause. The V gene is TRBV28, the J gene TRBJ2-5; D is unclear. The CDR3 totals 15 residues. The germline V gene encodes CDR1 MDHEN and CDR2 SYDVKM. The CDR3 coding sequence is TGTGCCTGCAGCCAGGTGGTGGCAGTTCAAGAGACCCAGTACTGC. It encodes CACSQVVAVQETQYC.

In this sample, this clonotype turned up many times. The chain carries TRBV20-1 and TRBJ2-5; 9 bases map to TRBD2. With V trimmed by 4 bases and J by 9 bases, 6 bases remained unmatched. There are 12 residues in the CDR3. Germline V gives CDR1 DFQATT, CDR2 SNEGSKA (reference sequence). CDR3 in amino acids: CSAKAGGGAQYF. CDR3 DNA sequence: TGCAGTGCTAAAGCGGGAGGAGGCGCCCAGTACTTC.

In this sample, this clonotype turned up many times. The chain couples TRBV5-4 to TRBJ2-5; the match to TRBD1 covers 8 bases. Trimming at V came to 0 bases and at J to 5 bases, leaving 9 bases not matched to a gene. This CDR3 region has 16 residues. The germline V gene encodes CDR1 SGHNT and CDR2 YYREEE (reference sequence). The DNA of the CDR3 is TGTGCCAGCAGCTTGGGGCCCGGGACAGGACTGGAGACCCAGTACTTC. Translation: CASSLGPGTGLETQYF. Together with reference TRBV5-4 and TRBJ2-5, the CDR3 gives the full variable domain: ETGVTQSPTHLIKTRGQQVTLRCSSQSGHNTVSWYQQALGQGPQFIFQYYREEENGRGNFPPRFSGLQFPNYSSELNVNALELDDSALYLCASSLGPGTGLETQYFGPGTRLLVL.

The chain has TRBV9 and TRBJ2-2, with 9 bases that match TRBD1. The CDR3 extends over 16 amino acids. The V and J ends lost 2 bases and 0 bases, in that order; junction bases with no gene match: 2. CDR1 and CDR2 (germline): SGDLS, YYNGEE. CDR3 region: CASSVTGGTNTGELFF. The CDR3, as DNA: TGTGCCAGCAGCGTGACAGGGGGGACGAACACCGGGGAGCTGTTTTTT.

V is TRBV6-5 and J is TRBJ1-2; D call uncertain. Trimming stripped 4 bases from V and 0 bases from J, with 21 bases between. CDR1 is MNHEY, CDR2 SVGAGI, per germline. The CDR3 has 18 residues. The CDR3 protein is CASSSVHLMAGSNYGYTF. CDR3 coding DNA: TGTGCCAGCAGTTCCGTCCACCTAATGGCGGGGTCTAACTATGGCTACACCTTC.

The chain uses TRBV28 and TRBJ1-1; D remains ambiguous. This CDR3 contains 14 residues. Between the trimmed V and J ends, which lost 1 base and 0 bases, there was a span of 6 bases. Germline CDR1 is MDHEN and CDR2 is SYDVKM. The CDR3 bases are TGTGCCAGCAGTTTATCCCCAGTGAACACTGAAGCTTTCTTT. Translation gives CASSLSPVNTEAFF.

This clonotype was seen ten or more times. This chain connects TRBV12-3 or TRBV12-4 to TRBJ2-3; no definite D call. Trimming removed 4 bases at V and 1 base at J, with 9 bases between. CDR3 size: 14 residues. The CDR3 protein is CASSYTRGTDTQYF. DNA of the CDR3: TGTGCCAGCAGTTATACAAGAGGCACAGATACGCAGTATTTT.

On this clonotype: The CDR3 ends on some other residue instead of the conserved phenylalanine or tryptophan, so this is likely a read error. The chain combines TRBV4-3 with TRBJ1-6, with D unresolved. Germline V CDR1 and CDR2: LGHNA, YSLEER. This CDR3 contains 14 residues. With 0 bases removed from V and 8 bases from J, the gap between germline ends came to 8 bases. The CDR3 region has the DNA TGCGCCAGCAGCCAAGATCAGGCGTATTCACCCCTCCACTAT. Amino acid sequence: CASSQDQAYSPLHY.

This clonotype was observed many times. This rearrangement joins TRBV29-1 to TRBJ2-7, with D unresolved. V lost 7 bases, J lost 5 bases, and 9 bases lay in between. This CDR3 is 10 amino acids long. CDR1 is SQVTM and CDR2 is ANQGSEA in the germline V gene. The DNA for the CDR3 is TGCAGCGCGAAAAGCGACGAGCAGTACTTC. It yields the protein CSAKSDEQYF.